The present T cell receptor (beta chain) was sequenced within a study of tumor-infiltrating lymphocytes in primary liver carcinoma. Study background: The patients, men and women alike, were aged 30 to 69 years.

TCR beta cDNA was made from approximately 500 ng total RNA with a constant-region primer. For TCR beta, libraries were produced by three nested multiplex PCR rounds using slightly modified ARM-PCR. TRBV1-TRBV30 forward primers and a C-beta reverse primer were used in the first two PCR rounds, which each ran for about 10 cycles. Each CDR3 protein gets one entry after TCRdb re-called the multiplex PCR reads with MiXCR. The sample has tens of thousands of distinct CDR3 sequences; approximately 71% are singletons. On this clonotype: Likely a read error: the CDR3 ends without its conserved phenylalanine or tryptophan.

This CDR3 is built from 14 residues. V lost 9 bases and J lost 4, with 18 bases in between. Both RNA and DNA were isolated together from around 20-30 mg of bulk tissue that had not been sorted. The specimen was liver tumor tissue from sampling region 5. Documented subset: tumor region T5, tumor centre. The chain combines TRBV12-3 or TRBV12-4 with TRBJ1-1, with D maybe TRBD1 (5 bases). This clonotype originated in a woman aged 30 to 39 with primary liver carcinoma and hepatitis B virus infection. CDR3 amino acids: CASSPGRGSTEAFI. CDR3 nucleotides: TGTGCCAGTAGTCCGGGACGGGGAAGCACTGAAGCTTTCATT.